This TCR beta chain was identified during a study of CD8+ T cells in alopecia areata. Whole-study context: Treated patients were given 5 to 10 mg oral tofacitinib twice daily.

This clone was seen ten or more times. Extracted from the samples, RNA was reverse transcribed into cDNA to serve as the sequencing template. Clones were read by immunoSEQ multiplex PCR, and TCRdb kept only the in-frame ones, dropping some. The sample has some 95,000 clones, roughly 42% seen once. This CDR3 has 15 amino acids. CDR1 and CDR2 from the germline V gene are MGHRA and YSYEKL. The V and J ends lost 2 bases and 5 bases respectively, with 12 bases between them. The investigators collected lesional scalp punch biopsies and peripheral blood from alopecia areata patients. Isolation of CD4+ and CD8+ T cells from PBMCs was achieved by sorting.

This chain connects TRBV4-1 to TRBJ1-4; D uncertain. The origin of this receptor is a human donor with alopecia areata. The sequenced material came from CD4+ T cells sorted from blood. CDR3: CASSQQQAVNEKLFF. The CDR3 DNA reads TGCGCCAGCAGCCAACAGCAGGCAGTCAATGAAAAACTGTTTTTT.